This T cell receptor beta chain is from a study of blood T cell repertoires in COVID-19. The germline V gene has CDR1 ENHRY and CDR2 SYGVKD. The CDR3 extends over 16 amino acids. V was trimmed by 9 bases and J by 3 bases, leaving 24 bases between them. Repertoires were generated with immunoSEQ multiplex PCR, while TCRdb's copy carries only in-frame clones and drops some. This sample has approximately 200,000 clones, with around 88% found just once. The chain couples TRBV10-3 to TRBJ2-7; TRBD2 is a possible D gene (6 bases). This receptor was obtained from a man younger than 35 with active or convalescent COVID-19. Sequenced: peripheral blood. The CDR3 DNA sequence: TGTGCCATAGCGGATGGAGGAGGGGCCCTTTTCTACGAGCAGTACTTC. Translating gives CAIADGGGALFYEQYF.